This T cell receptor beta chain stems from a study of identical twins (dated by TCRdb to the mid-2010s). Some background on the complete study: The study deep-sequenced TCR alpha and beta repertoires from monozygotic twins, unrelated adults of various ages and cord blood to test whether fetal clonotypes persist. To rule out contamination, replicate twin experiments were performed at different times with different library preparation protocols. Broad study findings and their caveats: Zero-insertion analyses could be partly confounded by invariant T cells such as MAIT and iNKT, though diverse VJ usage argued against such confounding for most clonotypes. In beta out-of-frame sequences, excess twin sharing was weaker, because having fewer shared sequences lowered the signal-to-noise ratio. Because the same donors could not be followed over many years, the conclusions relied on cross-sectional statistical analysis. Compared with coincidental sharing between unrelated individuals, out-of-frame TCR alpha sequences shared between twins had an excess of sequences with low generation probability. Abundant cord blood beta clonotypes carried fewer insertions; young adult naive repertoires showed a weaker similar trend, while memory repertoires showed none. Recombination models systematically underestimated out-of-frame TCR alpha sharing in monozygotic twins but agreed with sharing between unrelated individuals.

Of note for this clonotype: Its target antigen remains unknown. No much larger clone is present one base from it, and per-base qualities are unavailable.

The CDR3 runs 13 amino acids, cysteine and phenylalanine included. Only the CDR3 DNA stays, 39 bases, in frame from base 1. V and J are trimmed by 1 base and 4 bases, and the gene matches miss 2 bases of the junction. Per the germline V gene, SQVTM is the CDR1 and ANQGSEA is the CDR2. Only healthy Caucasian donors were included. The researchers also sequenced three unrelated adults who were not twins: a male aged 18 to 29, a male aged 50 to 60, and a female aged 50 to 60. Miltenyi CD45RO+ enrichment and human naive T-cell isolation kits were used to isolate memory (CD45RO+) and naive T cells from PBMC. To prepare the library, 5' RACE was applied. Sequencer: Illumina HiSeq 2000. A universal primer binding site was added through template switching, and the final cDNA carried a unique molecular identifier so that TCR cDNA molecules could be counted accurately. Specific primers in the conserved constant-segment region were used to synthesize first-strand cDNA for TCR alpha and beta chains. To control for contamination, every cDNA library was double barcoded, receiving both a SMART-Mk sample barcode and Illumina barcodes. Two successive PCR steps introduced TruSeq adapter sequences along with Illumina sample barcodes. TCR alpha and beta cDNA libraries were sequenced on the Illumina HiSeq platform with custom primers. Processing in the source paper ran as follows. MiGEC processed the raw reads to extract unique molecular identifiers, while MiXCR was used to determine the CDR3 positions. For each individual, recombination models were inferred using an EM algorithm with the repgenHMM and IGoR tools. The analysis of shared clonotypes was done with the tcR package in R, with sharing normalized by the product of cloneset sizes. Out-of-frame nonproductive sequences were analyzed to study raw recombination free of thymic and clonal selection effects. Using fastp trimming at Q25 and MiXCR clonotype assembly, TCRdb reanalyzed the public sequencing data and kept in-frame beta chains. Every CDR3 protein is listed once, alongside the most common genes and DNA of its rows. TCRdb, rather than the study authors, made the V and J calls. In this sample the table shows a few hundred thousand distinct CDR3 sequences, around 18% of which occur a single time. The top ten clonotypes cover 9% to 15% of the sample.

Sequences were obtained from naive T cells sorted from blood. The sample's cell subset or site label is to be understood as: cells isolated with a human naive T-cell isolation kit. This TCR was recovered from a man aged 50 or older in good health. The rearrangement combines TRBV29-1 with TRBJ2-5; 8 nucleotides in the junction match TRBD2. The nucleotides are TGCAGCGTTGAAGTGGGACTAGTAGAGACCCAGTACTTC. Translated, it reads CSVEVGLVETQYF.